Listed below are T cell receptor beta chains from one sample, sequenced in a study of OX40 agonist ivuxolimab in advanced cancers. The repertoire was sequenced with immunoSEQ multiplex PCR; TCRdb's copy has only in-frame clones and lacks some. The sample carries some 64,000 clones, around 93% recorded once. This specimen was CD4+ or CD8+ T cells sorted from blood, taken in a trial of the OX40 agonist ivuxolimab. Receptors originate from an adult with an advanced solid tumor such as melanoma, head and neck, liver or kidney cancer. CDR3s include the opening cysteine and the closing phenylalanine or tryptophan. A D gene is named only where the DNA matches it firmly. Not all rows give a size; the values are once, few, many and, for expanded clones, a class.

abundance,v_gene,j_gene,d_gene,CDR3nt,CDR3aa
few,TRBV6-5,TRBJ1-2,.,TGTGCCAGCAGTTATACCGGGACACCTAACTATGGCTACACCTTC,CASSYTGTPNYGYTF
.,TRBV27,TRBJ2-7,.,TGTGCCAGCAGTTTCGACCTCTCCTACGAGCAGTACTTC,CASSFDLSYEQYF
.,TRBV6-6,TRBJ1-2,.,TGTGCCAGCAGACTCGGACGTCGGGACTATGGCTACACCTTC,CASRLGRRDYGYTF
.,TRBV23-1,TRBJ1-1,.,TGCGCCAGCATCCAGGGACCGAACACTGAAGCTTTCTTT,CASIQGPNTEAFF
.,TRBV28,TRBJ1-5,.,TGTGCCAGCAGTCAGGGGAAGGAAGGCAATCAGCCCCAGCATTTT,CASSQGKEGNQPQHF
once,TRBV19,TRBJ1-5,TRBD1,TGTGCCAGTTCGCCGGGACAGGGGGTAAATTATGGCAATCAGCCCCAGCATTTT,CASSPGQGVNYGNQPQHF
.,TRBV15,TRBJ2-2,.,TGTGCCACCAGCAGGAACACCGGGGAGCTGTTTTTT,CATSRNTGELFF
.,TRBV21-1,TRBJ2-3,.,TGTGCCAGCAGCCCAAGATGGAGGAGGGGGCGCGGGGGGATGACAGATACGCAGTATTTT,CASSPRWRRGRGGMTDTQYF
.,TRBV28,TRBJ1-2,.,TGTGCCAGCAGTTTATGGGGGATCGGCTACACCTTC,CASSLWGIGYTF
.,TRBV4-1,TRBJ2-2,.,TGCGCCAGCAGCTTTCGACCGGGGGGTAGGACAGGGTACACCGGGGAGCTGTTTTTT,CASSFRPGGRTGYTGELFF
.,TRBV15,TRBJ2-1,.,TGTGCCACCAGCAGAGTGGTGAACAATGAGCAGTTCTTC,CATSRVVNNEQFF
.,TRBV7-3,TRBJ2-3,.,TGTGCCAGCAGCCCCCCGGGGGAGTATACGCAGTATTTT,CASSPPGEYTQYF
once,TRBV30,TRBJ1-1,.,TGTGCCTGGAGTGTACTAGGGGGGTCCGAAGCTTTCTTT,CAWSVLGGSEAFF
.,TRBV9,TRBJ2-1,.,TGTGCCAGCAGCGTCGCTAGCGACTTTGAGCAGTTCTTC,CASSVASDFEQFF
.,TRBV13,TRBJ1-6,.,TGTGCCAGCCGGCAAGGGACGGATAATTCACCCCTCCACTTT,CASRQGTDNSPLHF
.,TRBV7-9,TRBJ2-1,TRBD2,TGTGCCAGCAGCTTTAGCGGGAACCTCCCCCAGCATGAGCAGTTCTTC,CASSFSGNLPQHEQFF
.,TRBV5-1,TRBJ2-5,.,TGCGCCAGCAGCTTGGCCGGTGGGTTTGAGACCCAGTACTTC,CASSLAGGFETQYF
.,TRBV5-8,TRBJ2-1,.,TGTGCCAGCAGCTGGAGTAGCGTAGGGGAGTTCTTC,CASSWSSVGEFF
few,TRBV6-5,TRBJ1-1,.,TGTGCCAGCAGTTACCGGGACAACACTGAAGCTTTCTTT,CASSYRDNTEAFF